The clone carrying this T cell receptor beta chain was detected only a few times. Rearranged V-D-J TRB sequences were amplified with a mixed TRB-A/B primer pool. Each CDR3 protein gets one entry after TCRdb re-called the multiplex PCR reads with MiXCR. The table records about 13,000 distinct CDR3 sequences, less than 30% of them present only once. Peripheral blood genomic DNA, not sorted cells or RNA, was the template. The sample comes from a study of T cell repertoires in aging, cancer and after chemotherapy. CDR3 length equals 14 residues. J was trimmed by 8 bases and V by 0 bases; bases with no gene match: 6. From germline, CDR1 is LGHNA and CDR2 YNFKEQ.

V usage is TRBV4-2 and J usage is TRBJ1-2; 7 bases fit TRBD1. Sequenced sample: blood. The clonotype comes from a human donor in good health. CDR3 sequence: CASSQETGSGGYTF. Here the CDR3 DNA reads TGTGCCAGCAGCCAAGAGACAGGGAGCGGGGGCTACACCTTC.